The sequence of this T cell receptor (beta chain) was determined in a study of graft-versus-host responses after intestinal transplantation. Study information: Multivisceral, liver-intestinal, or isolated intestinal transplants were performed in recipients.

Measured with immunoSEQ multiplex PCR; TCRdb has only the in-frame clones, and not every one. This sample has approximately 110,000 clones; approximately 90% occur once, and the top ten carry under 0.3%. Germline loops: CDR1 MNHEY, CDR2 SVGAGI. The CDR3 contains 14 residues. With 2 bases removed from V and 4 bases from J, the gap between germline ends came to 11 bases. Study results and limitations: Recipient bone marrow held GvH clones, some seen earlier in ileum or blood.

On this clone: The antigen is unknown.

The rearrangement uses TRBV6-5 and TRBJ1-2; no clear D gene. The TCR originated in a human donor who was the organ donor for an intestinal transplant. The sample was unstimulated CD4+ T cells sorted from spleen or lymph node cells, taken before transplant. The CDR3 DNA is TGTGCCAGCAGTTACCCTGTCGCTTCCTATGGCTACACCTTC. Translating gives CASSYPVASYGYTF.